The 5 T cell receptor beta chains presented below share a single source sample, sequenced in a study of cytomegalovirus exposure and HLA in healthy donors. The PCR contained 60 Vbeta and 13 Jbeta primers. The assay was immunoSEQ multiplex PCR, and TCRdb's table has in-frame clones only and misses some. Of tens of thousands of clones listed, over 75% are singletons. Sequencing used PBMCs. Source of these receptors: a male donor in good health and CMV-seronegative.

V usage is TRBV6-5 and J usage is TRBJ1-2; D not certain. The CDR3 is 13 residues long. CDR1 and CDR2 from the germline V gene are MNHEY and SVGAGI. Trimming shortened V by 6 bases and J by 1 base, and 9 bases separated the two germline ends. The CDR3 bases are TGTGCCAGCAGAACTACTGGTAACTATGGCTACACCTTC. Its translation is CASRTTGNYGYTF.

This chain joins TRBV7-2 and TRBJ1-1; the D is unclear. The CDR3 extends over 15 amino acids. Germline lookup yields CDR1 SGHTA and CDR2 FQGNSA. Trimming pared 5 bases from V and 1 base from J, leaving 14 bases between. CDR3 amino acids: CASSTNPGKNTEAFF. For the CDR3, the DNA is TGTGCCAGCAGCACAAACCCAGGAAAGAACACTGAAGCTTTCTTT.

The table lists this clone with a count of one. The chain combines TRBV29-1 with TRBJ1-2; TRBD1 matches at 9 bases. Germline CDR1 reads SQVTM; CDR2 reads ANQGSEA. The CDR3 has 13 residues. V lost 7 bases, J lost 1 base, and 4 bases stayed unmatched. CDR3 protein: CSGLGQGNYGYTF. CDR3 DNA: TGCAGCGGGTTGGGACAGGGTAACTATGGCTACACCTTC. Full variable domain (outside the CDR3, taken from reference TRBV29-1 and TRBJ1-2): SAVISQKPSRDICQRGTSLTIQCQVDSQVTMMFWYRQQPGQSLTLIATANQGSEATYESGFVIDKFPISRPNLTFSTLTVSNMSPEDSSIYLCSGLGQGNYGYTFGSGTRLTVV.

Regarding this clone: This same CDR3 is encoded by further DNA sequences in the sample. V and J are TRBV15 and TRBJ2-3, with no clear D. The CDR3 extends over 15 amino acids. With 1 base removed from V and 1 base from J, the gap between germline ends came to 9 bases. Germline CDR1 reads LNHNV; CDR2 reads YYDKDF (reference sequence). CDR3 sequence: CATSRVRLGTDTQYF. The CDR3 DNA follows: TGTGCCACCAGCAGAGTGAGATTGGGCACAGATACGCAGTATTTT.

The chain joins TRBV14 to TRBJ1-1; no reliable D call. Trimming shortened V by 6 bases and J by 5 bases, and 10 bases separated the two germline ends. The CDR3 consists of 12 residues. Germline loops: CDR1 SGHDN, CDR2 FVKESK. The CDR3 region is CASSQAGTEAFF. As DNA, the CDR3 is TGTGCCAGCAGTCAGGCAGGTACTGAAGCTTTCTTT. Complete variable domain (other parts from reference TRBV14 and TRBJ1-1): EAGVTQFPSHSVIEKGQTVTLRCDPISGHDNLYWYRRVMGKEIKFLLHFVKESKQDESGMPNNRFLAERTGGTYSTLKVQPAELEDSGVYFCASSQAGTEAFFGQGTRLTVV.